This is a list of T cell receptor beta chains from one sample in a study of long-term antiretroviral therapy in people with HIV. The assay was immunoSEQ multiplex PCR, and TCRdb's table has in-frame clones only and misses some. The sample shows roughly 8,500 clones, around 85% of them seen only once. The sequenced sample was unsorted PBMCs, obtained 2.5 to 2.7 years before starting antiretroviral therapy. The receptors were gathered from a middle-aged man with HIV. Each CDR3 is given with its conserved first and last residue. The D gene is left open where the match is weak. Size is stated for part of the rows, as once, few or many counts, or as a class when the clone is expanded.

NA	NA	TRBV30	TRBJ1-3	CAWSFPRPSSGNTIYF	TGTGCCTGGAGCTTCCCCAGACCATCCTCTGGAAACACCATATATTTT
NA	few	TRBV5-4	TRBJ2-7	CASRPREGAAKPGRYEQYF	TGTGCCAGCAGGCCTCGGGAGGGGGCGGCAAAACCAGGGCGCTACGAGCAGTACTTC
TRBD1	NA	TRBV11-2	TRBJ1-1	CASSDGAGGYTEAFF	TGTGCCAGCAGCGACGGGGCAGGGGGCTACACTGAAGCTTTCTTT
NA	NA	TRBV5-1	TRBJ2-3	CASSLADDTDTQYF	TGCGCCAGCAGCTTGGCCGACGACACAGATACGCAGTATTTT
NA	NA	TRBV7-2	TRBJ1-6	CASSPRTGSYNSPLHF	TGTGCCAGCAGCCCAAGGACTGGCTCCTATAATTCACCCCTCCACTTT
NA	NA	TRBV5-4	TRBJ2-1	CASSLASNEQFF	TGTGCCAGCAGCTTGGCCAGCAATGAGCAGTTCTTC
TRBD2	NA	TRBV12-5	TRBJ2-7	CASGLVTSGGVYEQYF	TGTGCTAGTGGTTTGGTGACTAGCGGGGGTGTCTACGAGCAGTACTTC
NA	once	TRBV7-2	TRBJ2-6	CASRPDLSGANVLTF	TGTGCCAGCAGGCCAGATCTCTCTGGGGCCAACGTCCTGACTTTC
NA	NA	TRBV29-1	TRBJ2-2	CSFGTTVRGELFF	TGCAGCTTCGGGACAACGGTCAGAGGGGAGCTGTTTTTT
NA	NA	TRBV18	TRBJ1-1	CASSPGGALNAEAFF	TGTGCCAGCTCACCCGGGGGGGCCCTGAACGCTGAAGCTTTCTTT
NA	NA	TRBV6-1	TRBJ2-7	CASTDDTHLGEQYF	TGTGCCAGCACTGATGACACCCACCTGGGGGAGCAGTACTTC
NA	NA	TRBV28	TRBJ1-2	CASSLNSYGYTF	TGTGCCAGCAGCCTAAACAGCTATGGCTACACCTTC
NA	NA	TRBV19	TRBJ1-1	CASSIDSGNTEAFF	TGTGCCAGTAGTATAGATTCGGGCAACACTGAAGCTTTCTTT
TRBD1	NA	TRBV6-5	TRBJ1-6	CASSYSGGESNSPLHF	TGTGCCAGCAGTTATTCAGGGGGCGAGAGTAATTCACCCCTCCACTTT
NA	NA	TRBV4-1	TRBJ1-4	CASSQDNGAEVANEKLFF	TGCGCCAGCAGCCAAGATAACGGGGCGGAGGTGGCTAATGAAAAACTGTTTTTT
NA	NA	TRBV7-2	TRBJ1-2	CASSRDGINYGYTF	TGTGCCAGCAGCCGGGACGGAATTAACTATGGCTACACCTTC
NA	NA	TRBV5-6	TRBJ2-7	CASSPGPLYEQYF	TGTGCCAGCAGTCCGGGCCCCCTCTACGAGCAGTACTTC
NA	NA	TRBV6-6	TRBJ1-2	CASSAEGINWDGYTF	TGTGCCAGCAGCGCCGAAGGCATTAACTGGGATGGCTACACCTTC
NA	NA	TRBV27	TRBJ2-7	CASSISGRAPYEQYF	TGTGCCAGCAGTATATCGGGCAGGGCTCCCTACGAGCAGTACTTC
TRBD1	NA	TRBV5-1	TRBJ1-6	CASSLEPGGPLHF	TGCGCCAGCAGCTTGGAACCAGGGGGGCCCCTCCACTTT
NA	NA	TRBV12-5	TRBJ2-7	CASGLTGYSYEQYF	TGTGCTAGTGGTTTGACAGGGTACTCCTACGAGCAGTACTTC
TRBD1	NA	TRBV29-1	TRBJ1-2	CSVVGQAMGGYTF	TGCAGCGTTGTAGGACAGGCAATGGGGGGCTACACCTTC
NA	NA	TRBV7-2	TRBJ1-1	CASSLARQGGEAFF	TGTGCCAGCAGCTTAGCGCGGCAGGGCGGTGAAGCTTTCTTT
TRBD2	NA	TRBV27	TRBJ2-7	CASSLRAGSSYEQYF	TGTGCCAGCAGTTTAAGAGCGGGGAGCTCCTACGAGCAGTACTTC
NA	NA	TRBV11-2	TRBJ2-3	CASSSIQRGYGDTQYF	TGTGCCAGCAGCTCCATCCAGAGGGGATATGGAGATACGCAGTATTTT
TRBD2	NA	TRBV30	TRBJ2-7	CAWSRGGGSEQYF	TGTGCCTGGAGTCGGGGCGGGGGGAGCGAGCAGTACTTC
NA	NA	TRBV7-9	TRBJ2-7	CASSLARGAYEQYF	TGTGCCAGCAGCTTAGCCCGGGGGGCTTACGAGCAGTACTTC